This TCR beta chain derives from a study of blood T cell repertoires in COVID-19. Study at large: Acute-phase and convalescent COVID-19 samples originated in the United States, Italy and Spain.

The V and J ends lost 3 bases and 9 bases, in that order; junction bases with no gene match: 5. The CDR3 sequence is 13 residues long. CDR1 is KGHSH, CDR2 LQKENI, per germline. Original processing notes: Amplification from reference gene primers served as the basis for estimated nucleated cell counts. Method: immunoSEQ multiplex PCR; TCRdb's copy keeps in-frame clones and lacks some. That table furnishes V, J and clone size, whereas the DNA furnished D and trimming. The sample contains about 220,000 clones, approximately 78% of which appear only once. The sequence was collected from an elderly woman with COVID-19, enrolled during active disease. Sample: peripheral blood. The genes are TRBV18 and TRBJ2-1, with TRBD2 matching over 7 bases. The CDR3 region is CASSPIERGEQFF. The DNA for the CDR3 is TGTGCCAGCTCACCCATAGAGCGGGGTGAGCAGTTCTTC.